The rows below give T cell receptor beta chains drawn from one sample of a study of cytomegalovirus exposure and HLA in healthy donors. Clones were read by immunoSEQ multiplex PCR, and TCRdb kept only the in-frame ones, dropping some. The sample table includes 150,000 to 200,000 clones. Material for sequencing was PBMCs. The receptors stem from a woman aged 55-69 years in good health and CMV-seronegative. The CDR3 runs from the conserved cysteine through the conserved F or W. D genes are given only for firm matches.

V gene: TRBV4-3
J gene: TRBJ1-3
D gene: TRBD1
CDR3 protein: CASSPAQTGSGNTIYF
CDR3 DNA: TGCGCCAGCAGCCCTGCCCAGACAGGGTCTGGAAACACCATATATTTT

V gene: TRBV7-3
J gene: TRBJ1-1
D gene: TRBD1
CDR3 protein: CASRRGLSDTEAFF
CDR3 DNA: TGTGCCAGCAGAAGGGGGCTTTCGGACACTGAAGCTTTCTTT

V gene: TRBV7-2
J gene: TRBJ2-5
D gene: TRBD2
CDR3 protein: CASSLVASGGEKTQYF
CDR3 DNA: TGTGCCAGCAGCTTAGTAGCTAGCGGGGGCGAAAAGACCCAGTACTTC

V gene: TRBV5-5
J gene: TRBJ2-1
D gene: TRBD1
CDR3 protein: CASSLKSGTGVISAYNEQFF
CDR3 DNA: TGTGCCAGCAGCTTAAAATCCGGGACAGGGGTCATCTCGGCCTACAATGAGCAGTTCTTC

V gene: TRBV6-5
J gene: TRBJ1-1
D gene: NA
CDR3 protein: CASSYSRQVNTEAFF
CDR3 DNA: TGTGCCAGCAGTTACTCACGGCAGGTGAACACTGAAGCTTTCTTT

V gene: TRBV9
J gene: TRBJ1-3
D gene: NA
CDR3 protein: CASSPRHVSSGNTIYF
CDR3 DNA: TGTGCCAGCAGCCCTCGACACGTTTCCTCTGGAAACACCATATATTTT

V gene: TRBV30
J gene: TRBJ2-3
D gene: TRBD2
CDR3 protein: CAWSVSGRFTDTQYF
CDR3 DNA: TGTGCCTGGAGTGTGAGCGGGAGGTTTACAGATACGCAGTATTTT

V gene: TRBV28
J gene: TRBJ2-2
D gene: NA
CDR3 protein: CAEGRTGELFF
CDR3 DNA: TGTGCGGAGGGACGGACCGGGGAGCTGTTTTTT

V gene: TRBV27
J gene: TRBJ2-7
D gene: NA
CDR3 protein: CASRGLPSYEQYF
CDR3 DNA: TGTGCCAGCAGGGGACTTCCTTCCTACGAGCAGTACTTC

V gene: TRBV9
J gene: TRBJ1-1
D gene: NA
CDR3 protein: CASTPWGGMNTEAFF
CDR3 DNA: TGTGCCAGCACCCCCTGGGGCGGGATGAACACTGAAGCTTTCTTT

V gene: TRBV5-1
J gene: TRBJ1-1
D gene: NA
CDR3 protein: CASSLVALPNTEAFF
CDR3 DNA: TGCGCCAGCAGCTTGGTAGCCTTACCGAACACTGAAGCTTTCTTT

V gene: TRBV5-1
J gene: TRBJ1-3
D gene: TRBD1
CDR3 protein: CASSLAGGSGGNTIYF
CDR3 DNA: TGCGCCAGCAGCTTGGCAGGGGGATCGGGTGGAAACACCATATATTTT

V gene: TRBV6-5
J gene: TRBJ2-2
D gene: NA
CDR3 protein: CASNDHGDYTGELFF
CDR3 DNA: TGTGCCAGCAACGATCACGGGGACTACACCGGGGAGCTGTTTTTT

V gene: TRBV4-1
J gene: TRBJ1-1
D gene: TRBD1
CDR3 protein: CASSQGLTGDGEAFF
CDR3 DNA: TGCGCCAGCAGCCAAGGGCTGACAGGGGATGGTGAAGCTTTCTTT

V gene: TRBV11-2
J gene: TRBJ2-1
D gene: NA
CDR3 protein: CASSHGGTSSYNEQFF
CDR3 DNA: TGTGCCAGCAGCCATGGGGGGACCAGCTCCTACAATGAGCAGTTCTTC

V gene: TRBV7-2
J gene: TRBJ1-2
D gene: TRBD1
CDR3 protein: CASSGQGANGYTF
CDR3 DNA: TGTGCCAGCAGCGGACAGGGGGCGAATGGCTACACCTTC

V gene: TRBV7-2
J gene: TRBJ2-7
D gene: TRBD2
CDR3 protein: CASSLGGGSSYEQYF
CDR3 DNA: TGTGCCAGCAGCTTAGGGGGGGGGAGCTCCTACGAGCAGTACTTC

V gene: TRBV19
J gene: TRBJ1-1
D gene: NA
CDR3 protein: CASTPLIYRTSDTEAFF
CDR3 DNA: TGTGCCAGCACCCCTCTAATCTACCGCACGAGCGACACTGAAGCTTTCTTT

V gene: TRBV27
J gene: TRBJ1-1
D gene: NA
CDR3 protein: CASTPAGSGTEAFF
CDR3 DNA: TGTGCCAGCACCCCGGCAGGGTCGGGCACTGAAGCTTTCTTT

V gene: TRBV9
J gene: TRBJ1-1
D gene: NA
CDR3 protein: CASTGEHTEAFF
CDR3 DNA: TGTGCCAGCACAGGGGAGCACACTGAAGCTTTCTTT

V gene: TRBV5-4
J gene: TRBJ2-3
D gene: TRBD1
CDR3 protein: CASSLNRGDTDTQYF
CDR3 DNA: TGTGCCAGCAGCTTGAACAGGGGTGACACAGATACGCAGTATTTT

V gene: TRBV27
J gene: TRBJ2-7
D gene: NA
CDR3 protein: CASSFVQGGTEQYF
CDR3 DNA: TGTGCCAGCAGTTTCGTACAGGGGGGGACCGAGCAGTACTTC

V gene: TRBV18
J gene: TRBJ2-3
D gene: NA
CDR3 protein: CASSPQGMRTDTQYF
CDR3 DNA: TGTGCCAGCTCACCCCAGGGGATGCGCACAGATACGCAGTATTTT

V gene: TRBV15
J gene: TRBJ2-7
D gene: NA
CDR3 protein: CATSRVPGNYEQYF
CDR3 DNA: TGTGCCACCAGCAGAGTACCCGGGAACTACGAGCAGTACTTC

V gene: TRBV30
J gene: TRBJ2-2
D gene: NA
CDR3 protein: CAWSVELTGELFF
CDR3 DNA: TGTGCCTGGAGTGTAGAGTTAACCGGGGAGCTGTTTTTT

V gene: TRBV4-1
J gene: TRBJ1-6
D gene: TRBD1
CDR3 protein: CASSQSRGPSIGPLHF
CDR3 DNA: TGCGCCAGCAGCCAATCTAGGGGGCCCTCTATAGGACCCCTCCACTTT

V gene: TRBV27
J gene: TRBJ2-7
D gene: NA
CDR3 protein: CASSLDRQSYEQYF
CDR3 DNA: TGTGCCAGCAGTTTAGACAGGCAGTCCTACGAGCAGTACTTC

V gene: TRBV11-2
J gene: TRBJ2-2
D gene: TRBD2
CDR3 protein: CASSPSSGGARGELFF
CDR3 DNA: TGTGCCAGCAGCCCTTCTAGCGGGGGGGCCCGAGGGGAGCTGTTTTTT